The present entry profiles one T cell receptor (beta chain) with its context. Only in-frame clones appear in the TCRdb table, and some are missing; sequencing was by immunoSEQ multiplex PCR. The sample includes some 140,000 clones, around 90% of them seen just once. Trimming removed 1 base at V and 2 bases at J, with 14 bases between. Germline V CDR1 and CDR2: MGHRA, YSYEKL. This CDR3 is 16 amino acids long. This entry is derived from a study of blood T cell repertoires in COVID-19. Study information: T cells, B-cell-depleted T cells, or PBMCs supplied cDNA or gDNA.

This chain joins TRBV4-1 and TRBJ1-2; no definite D call. The sequencing input was peripheral blood. This clonotype was obtained from a man aged 50-59 years with acute or convalescent COVID-19. CDR3 nucleotide sequence: TGCGCCAGCAGCCAAGGGTGGCGGGGAGTCAACTATGGCTACACCTTC. This encodes CASSQGWRGVNYGYTF.